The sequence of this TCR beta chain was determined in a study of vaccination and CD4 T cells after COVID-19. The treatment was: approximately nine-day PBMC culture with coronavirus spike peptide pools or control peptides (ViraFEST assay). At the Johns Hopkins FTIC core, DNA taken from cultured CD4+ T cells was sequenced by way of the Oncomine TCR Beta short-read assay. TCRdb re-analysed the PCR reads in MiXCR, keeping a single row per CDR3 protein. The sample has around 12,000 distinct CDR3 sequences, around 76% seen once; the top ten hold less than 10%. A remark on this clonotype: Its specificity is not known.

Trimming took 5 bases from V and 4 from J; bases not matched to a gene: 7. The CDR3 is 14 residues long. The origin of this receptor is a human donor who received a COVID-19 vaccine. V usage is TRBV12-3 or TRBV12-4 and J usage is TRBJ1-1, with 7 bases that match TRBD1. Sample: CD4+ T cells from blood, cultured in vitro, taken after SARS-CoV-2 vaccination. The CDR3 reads CASSDDRVSTEAFF. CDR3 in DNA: TGTGCCAGCAGTGATGACAGGGTGAGCACTGAAGCTTTCTTT.